Given below is one T cell receptor (beta chain) in context. This entry is derived from a study of glioma-infiltrating T cells. TCR alpha and beta CDR3 regions were amplified from RNA using iRepertoire nested multiplex PCR. MiXCR was run by TCRdb on the multiplex PCR reads, yielding one entry per CDR3 protein. The data contain under 150,000 distinct CDR3 sequences, roughly a quarter of them singletons. Per the germline V gene, CDR1 is SGHTA and CDR2 is FQGTGA. V was clipped by 7 bases and J by 0 bases, with 11 bases between them. CDR3 length equals 14 residues. V and J are TRBV7-3 and TRBJ2-3, with D possibly being TRBD1 (6 bases). This sequence was found in a human donor with low-grade glioma or glioblastoma, undergoing nonglioma brain surgery, or in good health (not recorded which). Sequenced input: glioma tissue, nonneoplastic brain tissue, or PBMCs (not recorded which). The CDR3 protein is CASTQGSSTDTQYF. The CDR3 bases are TGTGCCAGCACGCAGGGGTCTAGCACAGATACGCAGTATTTT.